These T cell receptor beta chains were read from a single sample in a study of blood T cells in healthy people across ages. TCRdb used MiXCR to reprocess the 5' RACE reads, holding one entry per CDR3 protein. The repertoire holds approximately 1.5 million distinct CDR3 sequences, with 42% as singletons. Sequencing input: blood. The receptor set was obtained from a woman aged 18-35 years in good health. The CDR3 runs from the conserved cysteine through the conserved F or W. The D gene is left open where the match is weak. Only part of the rows carry a size: once, few, many, or a class if the clone is expanded.

CDR3nt: TGTGCCAGCAGCCCCTACCGCGGGACAGGGGGCTTGAATCAGCCCCAGCATTTT; CDR3aa: CASSPYRGTGGLNQPQHF; d_gene: TRBD1; v_gene: TRBV12-3/TRBV12-4; j_gene: TRBJ1-5; abundance: -
CDR3nt: TGTGCCAGCAGCTTAGTAGACTCTCGGGCCAAAAACATTCAGTACTTC; CDR3aa: CASSLVDSRAKNIQYF; d_gene: -; v_gene: TRBV7-2; j_gene: TRBJ2-4; abundance: -
CDR3nt: TGTGCCAGCAGCTTTAAGGGGATGTGGGACAGTACCTACGAGCAGTACTTC; CDR3aa: CASSFKGMWDSTYEQYF; d_gene: TRBD1; v_gene: TRBV7-2; j_gene: TRBJ2-7; abundance: -
CDR3nt: TGTGCCAGCAGTTTGAGTGAAGAGCTTCCCTCCACCCGGGAGCTGTTTTTT; CDR3aa: CASSLSEELPSTRELFF; d_gene: -; v_gene: TRBV12-3/TRBV12-4; j_gene: TRBJ2-2; abundance: -
CDR3nt: TGCGCCAGCAGCCAAGTGGAGGGGGCGCTTCAGCCCCAGCATTTT; CDR3aa: CASSQVEGALQPQHF; d_gene: TRBD1; v_gene: TRBV4-1; j_gene: TRBJ1-5; abundance: -
CDR3nt: TGCAGCCTTGAAAGGGCGGACACAGATACGCAGTATTTT; CDR3aa: CSLERADTDTQYF; d_gene: -; v_gene: TRBV29-1; j_gene: TRBJ2-3; abundance: many
CDR3nt: TGCGCCAGCAGCCGAGACACTAGCTCCTACAATGAGCAGTTCTTC; CDR3aa: CASSRDTSSYNEQFF; d_gene: -; v_gene: TRBV5-1; j_gene: TRBJ2-1; abundance: few
CDR3nt: TGTGCCAGCAGTTTTTCCGGGAACACCTACAATGAGCAGTTCTTC; CDR3aa: CASSFSGNTYNEQFF; d_gene: -; v_gene: TRBV27; j_gene: TRBJ2-1; abundance: -
CDR3nt: TGTGCCAGCAGCTTACCAGGGACACCATACAATGAGCAGTACTTC; CDR3aa: CASSLPGTPYNEQYF; d_gene: -; v_gene: TRBV7-9; j_gene: TRBJ2-5; abundance: -
CDR3nt: TGCAGTGCTAGGCCCCACCTATGGAAAACGGGGGGTCGGGATACGCAGTATTTT; CDR3aa: CSARPHLWKTGGRDTQYF; d_gene: TRBD2; v_gene: TRBV20-1; j_gene: TRBJ2-3; abundance: -
CDR3nt: TGTGCCAGCAGTGATACTCTTTACTCCTACAATGAGCAGTTCTTC; CDR3aa: CASSDTLYSYNEQFF; d_gene: -; v_gene: TRBV25-1; j_gene: TRBJ2-1; abundance: -
CDR3nt: TGCAGTGCTAGAGATCCAGGGGGCAATCAGCCCCAGCATTTT; CDR3aa: CSARDPGGNQPQHF; d_gene: -; v_gene: TRBV20-1; j_gene: TRBJ1-5; abundance: -
CDR3nt: TGTGCCAGCACTTTGACAGATTACAATGAGCAGTACTTC; CDR3aa: CASTLTDYNEQYF; d_gene: -; v_gene: TRBV6-6; j_gene: TRBJ2-5; abundance: -
CDR3nt: TGTGCCAGCAGCCAAGGTAGCGGGACCCCCTACGAGCAGTACTTC; CDR3aa: CASSQGSGTPYEQYF; d_gene: TRBD2; v_gene: TRBV14; j_gene: TRBJ2-7; abundance: -
CDR3nt: TGTGCCAGCAGCTTAGGGACCGGGACACTTTCCTACAATGAGCAGTTCTTC; CDR3aa: CASSLGTGTLSYNEQFF; d_gene: -; v_gene: TRBV7-2; j_gene: TRBJ2-1; abundance: -
CDR3nt: TGTGCCAGCAGTGCGTCCGACAGCCTTACGAGCTCCTACAATGAGCAGTTCTTC; CDR3aa: CASSASDSLTSSYNEQFF; d_gene: -; v_gene: TRBV9; j_gene: TRBJ2-1; abundance: -
CDR3nt: TGTGCCAGCAGCTTGCCCGGGAGATTAGGGAATGAGCAGTTCTTC; CDR3aa: CASSLPGRLGNEQFF; d_gene: -; v_gene: TRBV7-2; j_gene: TRBJ2-1; abundance: once
CDR3nt: TGTGCCAGCAGTTTTATACTAGCGGGAGAGGGCTCCTACAATGAGCAGTTCTTC; CDR3aa: CASSFILAGEGSYNEQFF; d_gene: TRBD2; v_gene: TRBV28; j_gene: TRBJ2-1; abundance: -
CDR3nt: TGTGCCAGCAGTAGGACTAGCGGGGACACAGATACGCAGTATTTT; CDR3aa: CASSRTSGDTDTQYF; d_gene: TRBD2; v_gene: TRBV2; j_gene: TRBJ2-3; abundance: -
CDR3nt: TGTGCCAGCAGCCAAAGTCAAAACATTCAGTACTTC; CDR3aa: CASSQSQNIQYF; d_gene: -; v_gene: TRBV4-2; j_gene: TRBJ2-4; abundance: few
CDR3nt: TGTGCCAGCTCAGCCTTGCCTGCAGGCTACAATGAGCAGTTCTTC; CDR3aa: CASSALPAGYNEQFF; d_gene: -; v_gene: TRBV18; j_gene: TRBJ2-1; abundance: -
CDR3nt: TGTGCCAGTAGTCGACGGCTCCGGGACAAGCTATCAACTAATGAAAAACTGTTTTTT; CDR3aa: CASSRRLRDKLSTNEKLFF; d_gene: -; v_gene: TRBV19; j_gene: TRBJ1-4; abundance: -
CDR3nt: TGCAGTGCAGGACTAGTCGGTGAGCAGTTCTTC; CDR3aa: CSAGLVGEQFF; d_gene: TRBD2; v_gene: TRBV20-1; j_gene: TRBJ2-1; abundance: -
CDR3nt: TGCGCCAGCAGCGCCCGACCGGGTTCTAACTATGGCTACACCTTC; CDR3aa: CASSARPGSNYGYTF; d_gene: -; v_gene: TRBV5-1; j_gene: TRBJ1-2; abundance: -
CDR3nt: TGTGCCAGCAGCTTTAAACCTAGAGGGACACTGAACTACGAGCAGTACTTC; CDR3aa: CASSFKPRGTLNYEQYF; d_gene: -; v_gene: TRBV7-9; j_gene: TRBJ2-7; abundance: few
CDR3nt: TGTGCCAGCCGATACCTAGCGGGAGAAGGGATCTACGAGCAGTACTTC; CDR3aa: CASRYLAGEGIYEQYF; d_gene: TRBD2; v_gene: TRBV27; j_gene: TRBJ2-7; abundance: few
CDR3nt: TGTGCCAGCAGCCATTCAAGCGGGGGGGCCTTTGAGACCCAGTACTTC; CDR3aa: CASSHSSGGAFETQYF; d_gene: TRBD2; v_gene: TRBV4-2; j_gene: TRBJ2-5; abundance: -
CDR3nt: TGTGCCAGCAGTTTAGGTGAGCACTATGGCTACACCTTC; CDR3aa: CASSLGEHYGYTF; d_gene: -; v_gene: TRBV12-3/TRBV12-4; j_gene: TRBJ1-2; abundance: -
CDR3nt: TGTGCCAGCAGTTATTGGGGGACTACAGATACGCAGTATTTT; CDR3aa: CASSYWGTTDTQYF; d_gene: -; v_gene: TRBV6-6; j_gene: TRBJ2-3; abundance: -
CDR3nt: TGCAGTGCCGGGACAGGGTCATCTAACTATGGCTACACCTTC; CDR3aa: CSAGTGSSNYGYTF; d_gene: TRBD1; v_gene: TRBV20-1; j_gene: TRBJ1-2; abundance: few
CDR3nt: TGCAGTGCTAGAGTAGGCGGGTCGAGCTCCTACAATGAGCAGTTCTTC; CDR3aa: CSARVGGSSSYNEQFF; d_gene: -; v_gene: TRBV20-1; j_gene: TRBJ2-1; abundance: -
CDR3nt: TGCAGTGGTGTCCCTACGAGCACTGAAGCTTTCTTT; CDR3aa: CSGVPTSTEAFF; d_gene: -; v_gene: TRBV20-1; j_gene: TRBJ1-1; abundance: -
CDR3nt: TGCGCCAGCAGCCAAGATATCGCAGGGGTGGGACAGCCCCAGCATTTT; CDR3aa: CASSQDIAGVGQPQHF; d_gene: -; v_gene: TRBV4-3; j_gene: TRBJ1-5; abundance: -
CDR3nt: TGCAGTGTTTGTTGCGGGGGAAACGACTATGGCTACACCTTC; CDR3aa: CSVCCGGNDYGYTF; d_gene: -; v_gene: TRBV20-1; j_gene: TRBJ1-2; abundance: -
CDR3nt: TGTGCCAGCAGCGTAGATGGACTAGCGGGATTTCGTCCCGGGGAGCTGTTTTTT; CDR3aa: CASSVDGLAGFRPGELFF; d_gene: TRBD2; v_gene: TRBV9; j_gene: TRBJ2-2; abundance: -
CDR3nt: TGCGCCAGCAGCCAAGATTCTAGGGGGGGCCTCTATAATGAGCAGTTCTTC; CDR3aa: CASSQDSRGGLYNEQFF; d_gene: -; v_gene: TRBV4-1; j_gene: TRBJ2-1; abundance: few
CDR3nt: TGTGCCGCCGGGACTAGCGGTCTCCGGAATGAGCAGTTCTTC; CDR3aa: CAAGTSGLRNEQFF; d_gene: TRBD2; v_gene: TRBV12-3/TRBV12-4; j_gene: TRBJ2-1; abundance: -
CDR3nt: TGTGCCAGCAGTGAACAGGGGACAGGACTGAATCCCCAGCATTTT; CDR3aa: CASSEQGTGLNPQHF; d_gene: TRBD1; v_gene: TRBV2; j_gene: TRBJ1-5; abundance: few
CDR3nt: TGTGCCAGCAGCTTAGTTGGGACGGGGATGACCAAAAACATTCAGTACTTC; CDR3aa: CASSLVGTGMTKNIQYF; d_gene: -; v_gene: TRBV7-2; j_gene: TRBJ2-4; abundance: few
CDR3nt: TGTGCCAGCAGTTTTGGCCTAGCGGGAGGAAGGCAGTACTTC; CDR3aa: CASSFGLAGGRQYF; d_gene: TRBD2; v_gene: TRBV12-3/TRBV12-4; j_gene: TRBJ2-5; abundance: few
CDR3nt: TGTGCCAGCAGCTTAGCGCGGGGCGGGACTGAGCAGTTCTTC; CDR3aa: CASSLARGGTEQFF; d_gene: -; v_gene: TRBV7-2; j_gene: TRBJ2-1; abundance: -
CDR3nt: TGTGCCAGCAGTTTCACTAGCGGGGGGGCGGGTTACAATGAGCAGTACTTC; CDR3aa: CASSFTSGGAGYNEQYF; d_gene: TRBD2; v_gene: TRBV27; j_gene: TRBJ2-7; abundance: -
CDR3nt: TGCAGTGCTAGCGGGACAGCGGGAAGCACAGATACGCAGTATTTT; CDR3aa: CSASGTAGSTDTQYF; d_gene: -; v_gene: TRBV20-1; j_gene: TRBJ2-3; abundance: -
CDR3nt: TGTGCCAGCAGCTTAACCCGGACAGGGGGCCGCGAGCAGTACTTC; CDR3aa: CASSLTRTGGREQYF; d_gene: TRBD1; v_gene: TRBV7-9; j_gene: TRBJ2-7; abundance: -
CDR3nt: TGTGCCAGCAGCTTCGGACAGGGATACTACGAGCAGTACTTC; CDR3aa: CASSFGQGYYEQYF; d_gene: TRBD1; v_gene: TRBV5-5; j_gene: TRBJ2-7; abundance: many
CDR3nt: TGTGCCAGCAAAAGCCGGGACAGGAACACTGAAGCTTTCTTT; CDR3aa: CASKSRDRNTEAFF; d_gene: TRBD1; v_gene: TRBV2; j_gene: TRBJ1-1; abundance: few
CDR3nt: TGCGCCAGCAGCCTGGGACAGGGGGCGCGGAGCACTGAAGCTTTCTTT; CDR3aa: CASSLGQGARSTEAFF; d_gene: TRBD1; v_gene: TRBV5-1; j_gene: TRBJ1-1; abundance: -
CDR3nt: TGTGCCAGCAGTCAGACCGGGACAGCAGAGTACTATGGCTACACCTTC; CDR3aa: CASSQTGTAEYYGYTF; d_gene: TRBD1; v_gene: TRBV27; j_gene: TRBJ1-2; abundance: few
CDR3nt: TGTGCCAGCAGACCAAGCGGGGGCAATCAGCCCCAGCATTTT; CDR3aa: CASRPSGGNQPQHF; d_gene: -; v_gene: TRBV12-3/TRBV12-4; j_gene: TRBJ1-5; abundance: many
CDR3nt: TGCAGTGCTAGAGGACTAGCGGGAGCCTACGGGCAGTACTTC; CDR3aa: CSARGLAGAYGQYF; d_gene: TRBD2; v_gene: TRBV20-1; j_gene: TRBJ2-5; abundance: -
CDR3nt: TGTGCCAGCAGCCCCCGACTGAGATTTTTCAATGAGCAGTTCTTC; CDR3aa: CASSPRLRFFNEQFF; d_gene: -; v_gene: TRBV12-3/TRBV12-4; j_gene: TRBJ2-1; abundance: -
CDR3nt: TGTGCCAGCAGTTCGGCGGAGCTCACAGATACGCAGTATTTT; CDR3aa: CASSSAELTDTQYF; d_gene: -; v_gene: TRBV28; j_gene: TRBJ2-3; abundance: few
CDR3nt: TGTGCCAGCAGCTTCAGTAGCGGGGGGGCCTTGGATGAGCAGTTCTTC; CDR3aa: CASSFSSGGALDEQFF; d_gene: TRBD2; v_gene: TRBV7-8; j_gene: TRBJ2-1; abundance: -
CDR3nt: TGTGCCAGCAGCCAGGGGACTTTCGATGAGCAGTTCTTC; CDR3aa: CASSQGTFDEQFF; d_gene: -; v_gene: TRBV13; j_gene: TRBJ2-1; abundance: few